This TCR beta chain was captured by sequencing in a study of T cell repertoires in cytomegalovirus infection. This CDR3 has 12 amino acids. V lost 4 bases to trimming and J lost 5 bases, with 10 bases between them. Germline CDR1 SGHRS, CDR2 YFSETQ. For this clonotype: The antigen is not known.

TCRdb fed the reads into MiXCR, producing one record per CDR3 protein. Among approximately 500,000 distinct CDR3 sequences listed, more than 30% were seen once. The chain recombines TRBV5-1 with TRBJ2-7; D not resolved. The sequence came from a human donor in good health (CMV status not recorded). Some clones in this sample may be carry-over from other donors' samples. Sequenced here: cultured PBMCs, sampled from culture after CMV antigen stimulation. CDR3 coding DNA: TGCGCCAGCAGCCCCACCCTCAACGAGCAGTACTTC. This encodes CASSPTLNEQYF.